The entry below describes one T cell receptor beta chain. Its antigen remains unidentified. In the PCR, 60 Vbeta and 13 Jbeta primers were used. Original data processing: Later analysis identified approximately 88 million unique TCR beta chains, about 10 million shared. Data came from immunoSEQ multiplex PCR; TCRdb stores just in-frame clones and leaves some out. D and trimming come from the DNA, and the V and J calls and clone size come from that table. Of about 76,000 clones listed, more than 75% were seen once; the top ten hold about 12%. This record comes from a study of cytomegalovirus exposure and HLA in healthy donors. Study conclusions and caveats: Common viral pathogens seemed, in a later analysis, to connect with several of the most significant clusters. Several V segments, TRBV6-2 and TRBV6-3 among them, could not be told apart and were dropped. According to the study, roughly 160 TCR beta chains were cytomegalovirus-associated.

The V end was cut by 5 bases, the J end by 1 base, with 11 bases between. Germline V gives CDR1 SEHNR, CDR2 FQNEAQ (reference sequence). This CDR3 has 14 amino acids. Material: PBMCs. The V and J genes are TRBV7-9 and TRBJ1-1; no definite D call. This TCR derives from a male donor in good health and CMV-seropositive. The CDR3 protein is CASSATPKNTEAFF. CDR3 coding DNA: TGTGCCAGCAGCGCTACCCCAAAGAACACTGAAGCTTTCTTT. Full variable domain (missing parts from reference TRBV7-9 and TRBJ1-1): DTGVSQNPRHKITKRGQNVTFRCDPISEHNRLYWYRQTLGQGPEFLTYFQNEAQLEKSRLLSDRFSAERPKGSFSTLEIQRTEQGDSAMYLCASSATPKNTEAFFGQGTRLTVV.